This TCR beta chain was profiled in a study of blood T cell repertoires in COVID-19. Across the whole study: Whether acute or convalescent, the COVID-19 samples came from the United States, Italy and Spain. Sources were T cells, B-cell-depleted T cells, or PBMCs; the material itself was cDNA or gDNA.

Recovery among Cohort 3 donors was established by two negative PCRs, clearance, or symptom resolution. In the authors' workflow: Counts of nucleated cells, estimated from reference gene primer amplification, were obtained. The protocol was immunoSEQ multiplex PCR, while the TCRdb copy is restricted to in-frame clones and leaves out a portion. D and trimming come from the DNA, and the V and J calls and clone size come from that table. The sample has 300,000 or so clones, about 90% seen once. In germline, CDR1 is MDHEN, CDR2 SYDVKM. CDR3 size: 16 residues. Unmatched junction bases numbered 5, after V lost 6 bases and J lost 1 base.

The chain couples TRBV28 to TRBJ2-3, with 12 bases lining up with TRBD2. This receptor was identified in a woman in her 30s who had recovered from COVID-19. The material sequenced was PBMCs or T cells enriched from blood (not recorded which). The CDR3 loop reads CASSPGLAGRTDTQYF. As DNA, the CDR3 is TGTGCCAGCAGCCCAGGACTAGCGGGGCGCACAGATACGCAGTATTTT.